Below, 31 T cell receptor beta chains from the same sample are listed, as sequenced in a study of cytomegalovirus exposure and HLA in healthy donors. With 60 Vbeta and 13 Jbeta primers, the PCR was carried out. Generated by immunoSEQ multiplex PCR, the TCRdb table keeps only in-frame clones and is missing some. The profile shows about 110,000 clones, roughly 85% of them singletons. The sequenced material came from PBMCs. The origin of the receptors is a man under 40 in good health and CMV-seropositive.

The V call is TRBV7-3, the J call TRBJ2-3; D may be TRBD1 (5 bases). The CDR3 is 13 amino acids. Germline values: CDR1 SGHTA, CDR2 FQGTGA. With 3 bases removed from V and 3 bases from J, the gap between germline ends came to 7 bases. CDR3: CASSFKGTDTQYF. The CDR3 bases are TGTGCCAGCAGCTTTAAGGGGACAGATACGCAGTATTTT.

This chain connects TRBV6-5 to TRBJ2-1, with TRBD2 matching 9 bases. This CDR3 comprises 16 residues. The germline V gene encodes CDR1 MNHEY and CDR2 SVGAGI. Losses at the gene ends were 5 bases for V and 5 bases for J; bases not matched to a gene: 10. CDR3 in amino acids: CASSHYSGSRDNEQFF. The CDR3 nucleotides read TGTGCCAGCAGTCACTATAGCGGGAGTAGAGACAATGAGCAGTTCTTC.

This clone was seen more than once but under ten times. The chain carries TRBV5-4 and TRBJ2-3; no firm D call. CDR3 length equals 14 residues. The germline V gene has CDR1 SGHNT and CDR2 YYREEE (reference sequence). V was pared by 2 bases and J by 2 bases, with 9 bases between. DNA for the CDR3: TGTGCCAGCAGCTTCCTTTTATCCACAGATACGCAGTATTTT. This encodes CASSFLLSTDTQYF.

J is TRBJ1-2 and V is TRBV28, with 8 bases lining up with TRBD1. From germline, CDR1 is MDHEN and CDR2 SYDVKM. The CDR3 sequence is 14 residues long. J gave up 6 bases and V 3 bases, and 6 bases lay outside the gene matches. The CDR3 DNA reads as TGTGCCAGCAGTTTTGTGACAGGGGTAGATGGCTACACCTTC. Its protein product is CASSFVTGVDGYTF.

This chain connects TRBV13 to TRBJ1-2, with TRBD1 matching 10 bases. Looked up from germline, CDR1 is PRHDT and CDR2 is FYEKMQ (reference sequence). J gave up 3 bases and V 4 bases, and 5 bases lay outside the gene matches. This CDR3 comprises 15 residues. The CDR3 reads CASSSPGTGDYGYTF. DNA of the CDR3: TGTGCCAGCAGCTCCCCCGGGACAGGGGACTATGGCTACACCTTC. Drawing the rest from reference TRBV13 and TRBJ1-2, the complete variable domain is AAGVIQSPRHLIKEKRETATLKCYPIPRHDTVYWYQQGPGQDPQFLISFYEKMQSDKGSIPDRFSAQQFSDYHSELNMSSLELGDSALYFCASSSPGTGDYGYTFGSGTRLTVV.

As to this clone: One base away lies a much larger clone, so this may be a sequencing read error. The V and J genes are TRBV5-1 and TRBJ1-2; 9 nucleotides align to TRBD1. CDR3 length: 13 amino acids. Germline V lookup: CDR1 SGHRS, CDR2 YFSETQ. CDR3: CASSGQGNYGYTF. CDR3 bases: TGTGCCAGCAGCGGACAGGGGAACTATGGCTACACCTTC.

This clone was found once. This chain links TRBV6-1 with TRBJ1-2; D possibly corresponds to TRBD1 (5 bases). V was shortened by 5 bases and J by 3 bases, with 16 bases between the two germline ends. This CDR3 contains 15 residues. The germline gives CDR1 MNHNS, CDR2 SASEGT. The CDR3 here is CASSTAPTAYYGYTF. As DNA, the CDR3 is TGTGCCAGCAGTACGGCCCCGACAGCTTACTATGGCTACACCTTC.

The chain couples TRBV28 to TRBJ2-2; maybe TRBD2 (7 bases). Germline CDR1 and CDR2: MDHEN and SYDVKM. The CDR3 has 15 residues. V was pared by 5 bases and J by 4 bases, with 14 bases between. CDR3 loop: CASSLGLGGTGELFF. The CDR3 DNA sequence: TGTGCCAGCAGTCTCGGACTAGGGGGCACCGGGGAGCTGTTTTTT.

The chain joins TRBV18 to TRBJ2-2; the D is unclear. The CDR3 is 14 amino acids. Deletions cut 5 bases from V and 1 base from J, with 8 bases between. Germline V gene data show CDR1 as KGHSH and CDR2 as LQKENI. CDR3 loop: CASSGQMNTGELFF. CDR3 nucleotides: TGTGCCAGCTCAGGGCAGATGAACACCGGGGAGCTGTTTTTT.

The rearrangement joins TRBV5-1 to TRBJ2-1; D remains ambiguous. This CDR3 has 12 residues. CDR1 is SGHRS and CDR2 is YFSETQ in the germline V gene. Trimming pared 4 bases from V and 9 bases from J, leaving 11 bases between. CDR3 sequence reads: CASSQTPSEQFF. CDR3 DNA: TGCGCCAGCAGCCAAACGCCGAGTGAGCAGTTCTTC.

This rearrangement joins TRBV6-5 to TRBJ2-7; weak D call: TRBD1 (6 bases). CDR3 size: 12 residues. Per germline, CDR1 MNHEY and CDR2 SVGAGI. V was clipped by 6 bases and J by 2 bases, with 8 bases between them. As DNA, the CDR3 is TGTGCCAGCAGGGGGGACACCTACGAGCAGTACTTC. Translated, it gives CASRGDTYEQYF.

This clone has a single count. This chain uses TRBV6-1 with TRBJ1-2; TRBD1 agrees at 9 bases. The V segment lost 4 bases and the J segment 8 bases; nucleotides outside the gene matches: 8. This CDR3 comprises 14 residues. CDR1 MNHNS and CDR2 SASEGT come from the germline V gene. The CDR3 sequence: CASSAMTGGGGYTF. CDR3 in DNA: TGTGCCAGCAGTGCCATGACAGGGGGTGGCGGCTACACCTTC.

The chain recombines TRBV29-1 with TRBJ2-7; 8 bases fit TRBD1. V shed 6 bases, J shed 3 bases, and the junction held 10 bases outside the gene matches. The CDR3 contains 14 residues. Germline loops: CDR1 SQVTM, CDR2 ANQGSEA. CDR3 nucleotides: TGCAGCGTGAGGACGGGACAGGCCATCTACGAGCAGTACTTC. This translates into CSVRTGQAIYEQYF.

This clone appeared a single time. V is TRBV2 and J is TRBJ2-7, with a weak D call TRBD1 (5 bases). Per the germline V gene, CDR1 is SNHLY and CDR2 is FYNNEI. CDR3 size: 13 residues. The germline V and J ends were trimmed by 5 bases and 2 bases, with 10 bases remaining between them. The CDR3 is CASSITGTYEQYF. As DNA, the CDR3 is TGTGCCAGCAGTATTACAGGCACCTACGAGCAGTACTTC. Supplemented by reference TRBV2 and TRBJ2-7, the full variable domain reads EPEVTQTPSHQVTQMGQEVILRCVPISNHLYFYWYRQILGQKVEFLVSFYNNEISEKSEIFDDQFSVERPDGSNFTLKIRSTKLEDSAMYFCASSITGTYEQYFGPGTRLTVT.

The V gene is TRBV5-1, the J gene TRBJ1-2; D not resolved. Germline V lookup: CDR1 SGHRS, CDR2 YFSETQ. The CDR3 loop spans 14 amino acids. Trimming left V 0 bases short and J 7 bases short, with 13 bases between. CDR3 sequence (DNA): TGCGCCAGCAGCTTGGGAACTTTTGCTGGTGGCTACACCTTC. Its translation is CASSLGTFAGGYTF.

The CDR3 sequence is CASSPQGGSSGNTIYF. In nucleotides, the CDR3 is TGTGCCAGCTCACCACAAGGTGGGAGCTCTGGAAACACCATATATTTT. This rearrangement joins TRBV18 to TRBJ1-3; D is uncertain. The CDR3 extends over 16 amino acids. V was pared by 1 base and J by 0 bases, with 10 bases between. Looked up from germline, CDR1 is KGHSH and CDR2 is LQKENI.

This sequence joins TRBV7-9 and TRBJ1-1; maybe TRBD1 (6 bases). V was cut by 2 bases and J by 8 bases, with 12 bases left in between. The germline V gene has CDR1 SEHNR and CDR2 FQNEAQ (reference sequence). The CDR3 sequence is 13 residues long. The CDR3 loop reads CASSLSQGQEAFF. CDR3 in DNA: TGTGCCAGCAGCTTAAGCCAGGGGCAAGAAGCTTTCTTT.

This clone was seen a single time. The chain has TRBV2 and TRBJ2-1, with D possibly matching TRBD1 (6 bases). This CDR3 contains 17 residues. The germline CDR1 and CDR2 sequences are SNHLY and FYNNEI. Trimming took 3 bases from V and 5 from J, leaving 20 bases between them. CDR3 nucleotides: TGTGCCAGCAGTGACGTGGGGGCTCCCTTGCCTGACAATGAGCAGTTCTTC. It yields the protein CASSDVGAPLPDNEQFF.

The V and J genes are TRBV5-5 and TRBJ1-1; 8 bases map to TRBD1. This CDR3 comprises 13 residues. Trimming at V came to 1 base and at J to 4 bases, leaving 0 bases not matched to a gene. Germline-derived CDR1 and CDR2 are SGHKS and YYEKEE (reference sequence). The CDR3 sequence is CASSLTGGTEAFF. The DNA of the CDR3 is TGTGCCAGCAGCTTGACAGGGGGCACTGAAGCTTTCTTT. The full variable domain, with the rest looked up from reference TRBV5-5 and TRBJ1-1, is DAGVTQSPTHLIKTRGQQVTLRCSPISGHKSVSWYQQVLGQGPQFIFQYYEKEERGRGNFPDRFSARQFPNYSSELNVNALLLGDSALYLCASSLTGGTEAFFGQGTRLTVV.

This clone has just one count. The CDR3 sequence is CASSEGQTYGYTF. CDR3 sequence (DNA): TGTGCCAGCAGCGAGGGACAGACCTATGGCTACACCTTC. The J gene is TRBJ1-2, the V gene TRBV11-2, with TRBD1 matching over 7 bases. Germline V gene data show CDR1 as SGHAT and CDR2 as FQNNGV. V trimming: 5 bases; J trimming: 4 bases; junction bases outside the gene matches: 4. The CDR3 sequence is 13 residues long.

CDR3: CASSFDSTYGYTF. CDR3 in DNA: TGTGCCAGCAGCTTTGACAGTACATATGGCTACACCTTC. The V and J genes are TRBV11-1 and TRBJ1-2; the D gene is possibly TRBD1 (5 bases). The germline CDR1 and CDR2 sequences are SGHAT and FQDESV (reference sequence). The germline V and J ends were trimmed by 3 bases and 5 bases, with 10 bases remaining between them. CDR3 length: 13 residues.

In the case of this clone: The conserved phenylalanine or tryptophan is not found at the CDR3 terminus, so this likely reflects a read error. The rearrangement uses TRBV7-9 and TRBJ1-6; D remains ambiguous. The CDR3 loop spans 12 amino acids. V was shortened by 6 bases and J by 10 bases, with 10 bases between the two germline ends. Germline loops: CDR1 SEHNR, CDR2 FQNEAQ (reference sequence). CDR3 in amino acids: CASRSSESPLHL. CDR3 nucleotides: TGTGCCAGCAGGTCCTCGGAGTCACCCCTCCACCTT.

This clone occurred many times. This chain links TRBV11-2 with TRBJ2-7; TRBD1 aligns across 7 bases. With 5 bases clipped from V and 7 bases from J, the junction kept 2 bases outside the gene matches. Per the germline V gene, CDR1 is SGHAT and CDR2 is FQNNGV. This CDR3 is built from 11 residues. The CDR3 spells CASSQGVEQYF. CDR3 DNA: TGTGCCAGCAGCCAGGGGGTTGAGCAGTACTTC. Full variable domain (missing parts from reference TRBV11-2 and TRBJ2-7): EAGVAQSPRYKIIEKRQSVAFWCNPISGHATLYWYQQILGQGPKLLIQFQNNGVVDDSQLPKDRFSAERLKGVDSTLKIQPAKLEDSAVYLCASSQGVEQYFGPGTRLTVT.

The chain recombines TRBV10-3 with TRBJ1-5, with D hard to call. The CDR3 extends over 13 amino acids. CDR1 is ENHRY, CDR2 SYGVKD, per germline. The V end lost 3 bases, the J end lost 5 bases, and 8 bases lay between the germline ends. The CDR3 DNA reads TGTGCCATCAGTGAAGAGGCCTATCAGCCCCAGCATTTT. It specifies CAISEEAYQPQHF.

CDR3 DNA sequence: TGTGCCAGCAGCTTAGTGTCCGGGACAGTCAACTATGGCTACACCTTC. This sequence encodes CASSLVSGTVNYGYTF. The V gene is TRBV11-2, the J gene TRBJ1-2; TRBD1 matches 7 bases. The CDR3 extends over 16 amino acids. From germline, CDR1 is SGHAT and CDR2 FQNNGV. Trimming at V came to 1 base and at J to 2 bases, leaving 7 bases not matched to a gene.

This sequence joins TRBV7-3 and TRBJ2-3; D is unresolved. Per germline, CDR1 SGHTA and CDR2 FQGTGA. This CDR3 is built from 13 residues. Trimming removed 5 bases from V and 2 bases from J, with 8 bases in between. The CDR3 sequence is CASSPHATDTQYF. For the CDR3, the DNA is TGTGCCAGCAGCCCACACGCCACAGATACGCAGTATTTT.

The table lists this clone with a count of one. The chain couples TRBV2 to TRBJ1-4, with D unclear. From germline, CDR1 is SNHLY and CDR2 FYNNEI. Trimming removed 8 bases at V and 7 bases at J, with 17 bases between. CDR3 length: 14 amino acids. The CDR3 DNA sequence: TGTGCCAGCGGGAGATCTACTTCTGGTGAAAAACTGTTTTTT. Protein: CASGRSTSGEKLFF.

The J gene is TRBJ1-2, the V gene TRBV27, with TRBD1 matching 8 bases. CDR1 is MNHEY and CDR2 is SMNVEV in the germline V gene (reference sequence). Losses at the gene ends were 6 bases for V and 3 bases for J; bases not matched to a gene: 6. The CDR3 spans 14 residues. The CDR3 reads CASRNGQGDYGYTF. DNA of the CDR3: TGTGCCAGCAGAAATGGACAGGGCGACTATGGCTACACCTTC.

The V call is TRBV5-1, the J call TRBJ1-2, with TRBD1 matching over 7 bases. The ends lost 3 bases at V and 1 base at J; junction bases unmatched: 6. In germline, CDR1 is SGHRS, CDR2 YFSETQ. CDR3 length equals 15 residues. The CDR3 DNA sequence: TGCGCCAGCAGCTACGGGACAGCTAGTAACTATGGCTACACCTTC. As protein: CASSYGTASNYGYTF.

The V and J genes are TRBV30 and TRBJ2-7; the match to TRBD1 covers 9 bases. The length of the CDR3 is 14 residues. The ends lost 2 bases at V and 7 bases at J; junction bases unmatched: 9. Germline values: CDR1 GTSNPN, CDR2 SVGIG (reference sequence). CDR3 DNA: TGTGCCTGGAGTTACGGACAGGGGTCTGGAGAGCAGTACGTC. It yields the protein CAWSYGQGSGEQYV.

The chain carries TRBV5-5 and TRBJ1-3; D is undetermined. The V and J ends lost 0 bases and 2 bases respectively, with 3 bases between them. The CDR3 covers 13 residues. The germline V gene encodes CDR1 SGHKS and CDR2 YYEKEE (reference sequence). CDR3 in amino acids: CASSLATGNTIYF. In nucleotides, the CDR3 is TGTGCCAGCAGCTTGGCAACTGGAAACACCATATATTTT. The full variable domain, in which reference TRBV5-5 and TRBJ1-3 provide the parts outside the CDR3, is DAGVTQSPTHLIKTRGQQVTLRCSPISGHKSVSWYQQVLGQGPQFIFQYYEKEERGRGNFPDRFSARQFPNYSSELNVNALLLGDSALYLCASSLATGNTIYFGEGSWLTVV.